The 20 T cell receptor beta chains below come from one sample, sequenced in a study of response to subunit inactivated influenza vaccine. TCRdb processed the RT-PCR reads anew with MiXCR; each CDR3 protein has one entry. The repertoire has hundreds of thousands of distinct CDR3 sequences, over 9.5% of them found once; the top ten carry roughly 12%. The specimen comprised PBMCs from blood, sampled 35 to 45 days after vaccination. These receptors were taken from a man aged 50 to 59 who received an inactivated influenza vaccine.

This clonotype appeared a few times. The chain joins TRBV28 to TRBJ1-1; tentatively, D is TRBD1 (5 bases). Germline V CDR1 and CDR2: MDHEN, SYDVKM. Trimming took off 4 bases at V and 11 bases at J, with 17 bases between the two ends. The CDR3 covers 13 residues. In DNA, the CDR3 is TGTGCCAGCAGTTCGAGATTCCGGGACGCCGCTTTCTTT. Translated, it gives CASSSRFRDAAFF.

Only a few counts were recorded for this clonotype. The rearrangement uses TRBV20-1 and TRBJ2-2; D gene uncertain. Between the trimmed V and J ends, which lost 1 base and 5 bases, there was a span of 5 bases. CDR3 length: 12 residues. The germline V gene encodes CDR1 DFQATT and CDR2 SNEGSKA (reference sequence). As DNA, the CDR3 is TGCAGTGCTAGAGTTAGGACCGGGGAGCTGTTTTTT. Amino acids: CSARVRTGELFF.

The chain is built from TRBV7-2 and TRBJ1-2; D is unclear. The CDR3 runs to 13 residues. V lost 10 bases to trimming and J lost 3 bases, with 15 bases between them. CDR1 is SGHTA and CDR2 is FQGNSA in the germline V gene. Written as DNA, the CDR3 is TGTGCCACGTCGGTCCTATCTGACTATGGCTACACCTTC. This codes for CATSVLSDYGYTF.

This clonotype was seen more than once but under ten times. The genes are TRBV6-1 and TRBJ2-7; D tentatively reads TRBD1 or TRBD2 (5 bases each). V was trimmed by 9 bases and J by 3 bases, leaving 15 bases between them. There are 13 residues in the CDR3. CDR1 and CDR2 (germline): MNHNS, SASEGT. The CDR3 loop is CASGLGVVYEQYF. CDR3 in DNA: TGTGCCAGTGGTCTGGGGGTTGTCTACGAGCAGTACTTC.

This clonotype was detected many times. The CDR3 is CSARDLKSGSSYNEQFF. In DNA form, the CDR3 reads TGCAGTGCTAGAGATTTAAAGAGCGGGAGCTCCTACAATGAGCAGTTCTTC. The V gene is TRBV20-1, the J gene TRBJ2-1, with 8 nucleotides matching TRBD2. The CDR3 extends over 17 amino acids. V dropped 0 bases and J dropped 0; count of bases not matched to a gene: 7. CDR1 and CDR2 from the germline V gene are DFQATT and SNEGSKA (reference sequence).

In its sample, this clonotype was seen a few times. This rearrangement joins TRBV20-1 to TRBJ1-5; D is unresolved. Germline V gene data show CDR1 as DFQATT and CDR2 as SNEGSKA (reference sequence). The CDR3 sequence is 14 residues long. The ends were cut back, 0 bases at V and 0 bases at J, with 6 bases in the middle. CDR3 DNA sequence: TGCAGTGCTAGAGATTGGTTTAGCAATCAGCCCCAGCATTTT. Translation gives CSARDWFSNQPQHF.

This clonotype was seen repeatedly, ten times or more. V gene TRBV5-1 combines with J gene TRBJ2-7; D is possibly TRBD2 (6 bases). The CDR3 is made up of 14 amino acids. Germline CDR1 SGHRS, CDR2 YFSETQ. V dropped 5 bases and J dropped 0 bases, with 12 bases sitting between them. CDR3 coding DNA: TGCGCCAGCAGTGGGACGGGACTCTCCTACGAGCAGTACTTC. Protein sequence: CASSGTGLSYEQYF.

Comment on this clonotype: Given a much more abundant clone one base away, this may be a read error. The chain joins TRBV12-3 or TRBV12-4 to TRBJ1-6; D possibly corresponds to TRBD1 (5 bases). The CDR3 consists of 15 residues. CDR3 in amino acids: CASSKDGQNNSPLRF. CDR3 bases: TGTGCCAGCAGTAAGGACGGACAAAATAATTCACCCCTCCGCTTT.

This clonotype was counted a few times. The V gene is TRBV12-3 or TRBV12-4, the J gene TRBJ2-1; the D gene is possibly TRBD1 (5 bases). V lost 5 bases and J 4 bases, leaving 12 bases between the germline ends. The CDR3 is 14 amino acids. DNA of the CDR3: TGTGCCAGCAGTCTCGACAGACCTTACAATGAGCAGTTCTTC. Amino acids: CASSLDRPYNEQFF.

This clonotype was observed a few times. The gene calls are TRBV20-1 and TRBJ2-2; D gene unclear. The CDR3 loop spans 14 amino acids. V was trimmed by 5 bases and J by 5 bases, leaving 15 bases between them. Germline CDR1 DFQATT, CDR2 SNEGSKA (reference sequence). CDR3 protein: CSAPPPLGTGELFF. CDR3 nucleotides: TGCAGTGCTCCCCCCCCTCTGGGAACCGGGGAGCTGTTTTTT.

This clonotype was seen more than once but under ten times. The CDR3 DNA is TGCAGTGCCACAGGGTCAAGGGAGGGCGAGCAGTACTTC. It encodes CSATGSREGEQYF. The V and J genes are TRBV20-1 and TRBJ2-7; maybe TRBD2 (7 bases). The V end was cut by 6 bases, the J end by 6 bases, with 18 bases between. The CDR3 totals 13 residues. Germline V lookup: CDR1 DFQATT, CDR2 SNEGSKA (reference sequence).

This chain links TRBV5-1 with TRBJ1-1; no definite D call. V dropped 2 bases and J dropped 0 bases, with 11 bases sitting between them. Germline V lookup: CDR1 SGHRS, CDR2 YFSETQ. The CDR3 has 15 amino acids. This chain's CDR3 is CASSFGEAMNTEAFF. For the CDR3, the DNA is TGCGCCAGCAGCTTCGGGGAGGCGATGAACACTGAAGCTTTCTTT. The full variable domain, its missing parts supplied by reference TRBV5-1 and TRBJ1-1, is KAGVTQTPRYLIKTRGQQVTLSCSPISGHRSVSWYQQTPGQGLQFLFEYFSETQRNKGNFPGRFSGRQFSNSRSEMNVSTLELGDSALYLCASSFGEAMNTEAFFGQGTRLTVV.

This clonotype occurred a few times. The J gene is TRBJ1-2, the V gene TRBV3-1, with 7 bases identical to TRBD1. Germline V gene lookup returns CDR1 LGHDT and CDR2 YNNKEL (reference sequence). This CDR3 contains 12 residues. J gave up 10 bases and V 4 bases, and 6 bases lay outside the gene matches. This CDR3 reads CASSRQGADYTF. CDR3 in DNA: TGTGCCAGCAGCCGACAGGGAGCGGACTACACCTTC.

This clonotype was found a few times. This sequence joins TRBV6-5 and TRBJ1-1; a possible D gene is TRBD1 (6 bases). Trimming cost V 2 bases and J 7 bases, with 17 bases left between them. The CDR3 totals 15 residues. Germline CDR1 is MNHEY and CDR2 is SVGAGI. The CDR3 DNA sequence: TGTGCCAGCAGTTACACCCCAGGAGGGGGGCTTGAAGCTTTCTTT. Residues: CASSYTPGGGLEAFF.

In this sample, this clonotype turned up a few times. This chain joins TRBV7-2 and TRBJ2-2; D is possibly TRBD1 (5 bases). The length of the CDR3 is 15 residues. Germline-derived CDR1 and CDR2 are SGHTA and FQGNSA. Trimming cost V 4 bases and J 5 bases, with 14 bases left between them. Written as DNA, the CDR3 is TGTGCCAGCAGCTCCGTTTGGGGCGTAACCGGGGAGCTGTTTTTT. Its translation: CASSSVWGVTGELFF.

This clonotype has just a few counts. V usage is TRBV7-9 and J usage is TRBJ2-7; unclear D gene. The germline V gene has CDR1 SEHNR and CDR2 FQNEAQ (reference sequence). V was shortened by 2 bases and J by 2 bases, with 16 bases between the two germline ends. The CDR3 runs to 16 residues. The CDR3 region has the DNA TGTGCCAGCAGCTTATGGACGTCGGTGGTTCCCTACGAGCAGTACTTC. This codes for CASSLWTSVVPYEQYF.

The chain combines TRBV12-3 or TRBV12-4 with TRBJ2-1; TRBD2 agrees at 10 bases. The ends lost 0 bases at V and 14 bases at J; junction bases unmatched: 1. The CDR3 is 12 residues long. In nucleotides, the CDR3 is TGTGCCAGCAGTTTAGCCGGGACTAGCGAGTTCTTC. It is translated as CASSLAGTSEFF.

This clonotype was recorded at least ten times. V usage is TRBV5-6 and J usage is TRBJ2-4, with TRBD1 identical over 9 bases. The V segment lost 4 bases and the J segment 8 bases; nucleotides outside the gene matches: 7. The CDR3 is 14 residues long. Germline values: CDR1 SGHDT, CDR2 YYEEEE. The DNA of the CDR3 is TGTGCCAGCAGCCCCGCGGGACAGGGAGACATTCAGTACTTC. The encoded protein is CASSPAGQGDIQYF.

The gene calls are TRBV7-2 and TRBJ1-6; maybe TRBD1 (5 bases). The CDR3 runs to 16 residues. V was clipped by 0 bases and J by 10 bases, with 16 bases between them. Germline-derived CDR1 and CDR2 are SGHTA and FQGNSA. The CDR3 DNA reads TGTGCCAGCAGCTTAGCGTTACAAGGGGCGCGATCACCCCTCCACTTT. As protein: CASSLALQGARSPLHF.

The chain carries TRBV7-2 and TRBJ2-7; D is possibly TRBD1 or TRBD2 (7 bases each). The germline V and J ends were trimmed by 2 bases and 3 bases, with 14 bases remaining between them. Germline V gene data show CDR1 as SGHTA and CDR2 as FQGNSA. This CDR3 has 15 residues. In DNA, the CDR3 is TGTGCCAGCAGCTTATCCAGGGGGGGTCACTACGAGCAGTACTTC. Translation gives CASSLSRGGHYEQYF.